This paragraph reports one T cell receptor beta chain. What it recognizes is unknown. Use of 60 Vbeta and 13 Jbeta primers characterized the PCR. Sequencing was performed with immunoSEQ multiplex PCR; in TCRdb, only in-frame clones are kept and a portion is missing. This table lists 70,000 or so clones. The sample is drawn from a study of cytomegalovirus exposure and HLA in healthy donors. Study findings and constraints: In a later analysis, HLA-associated TCR beta chains were more clonally expanded than equally common others.

Losses at the gene ends were 4 bases for V and 1 base for J; bases not matched to a gene: 3. Germline CDR1 is MNHEY and CDR2 is SMNVEV (reference sequence). The CDR3 is 14 amino acids. This clonotype originated in a man in his forties in good health and CMV-seronegative. This chain links TRBV27 with TRBJ1-1; TRBD1 matches at 7 bases. Sequencing was performed on PBMCs. This chain's CDR3 is CASSSGQENTEAFF. In nucleotides, the CDR3 is TGTGCCAGCAGTTCTGGACAGGAGAACACTGAAGCTTTCTTT.